This entry lists 10 T cell receptor beta chains sequenced from one sample in a study of blood T cell repertoires in COVID-19. Data came from immunoSEQ multiplex PCR; TCRdb stores just in-frame clones and leaves some out. Of about 170,000 clones listed, 85% to 95% are singletons. Input material: peripheral blood. These receptors came from a woman aged 50 to 60 with acute or convalescent COVID-19.

V is TRBV2 and J is TRBJ2-1; 9 positions match TRBD2. V trimming: 4 bases; J trimming: 4 bases; junction bases outside the gene matches: 5. Germline V gene sequence: CDR1 SNHLY, CDR2 FYNNEI. The CDR3 contains 15 residues. The CDR3 spells CASSGERGAYNEQFF. The DNA of the CDR3 is TGTGCCAGCAGTGGGGAGCGGGGGGCTTACAATGAGCAGTTCTTC.

A remark on this clone: A read error may account for a junction end that differs from germline. The chain employs TRBV5-4 and TRBJ1-2; TRBD1 matches at 7 bases. The germline gives CDR1 SGHNT, CDR2 YYREEE (reference sequence). The CDR3 sequence is 16 residues long. CDR3 nucleotides: TGTGCCAGCAGCTTGTTTGGGACAGAGGATTCTCTTCGGGTCCTCTTC. Its protein is CASSLFGTEDSLRVLF.

This rearrangement joins TRBV30 to TRBJ2-1, with 7 bases fitting TRBD1. Germline CDR1 and CDR2: GTSNPN and SVGIG (reference sequence). V trimming: 1 base; J trimming: 0 bases; junction bases outside the gene matches: 9. CDR3 size: 17 residues. The CDR3 coding sequence is TGTGCCTGGAGTGACGCCGACAGGGCACTCTCCTACAATGAGCAGTTCTTC. Translation gives CAWSDADRALSYNEQFF.

The chain couples TRBV28 to TRBJ1-6, with D perhaps TRBD1 (6 bases). The CDR3 loop spans 16 amino acids. V lost 7 bases, J lost 7 bases, and 20 bases lay in between. In germline, CDR1 is MDHEN, CDR2 SYDVKM. The DNA of the CDR3 is TGTGCCAGCACTCCTATGGCCACAGGGCTGAATTCACCCCTCCACTTT. Residues: CASTPMATGLNSPLHF. The full variable domain, in which reference TRBV28 and TRBJ1-6 provide the parts outside the CDR3, is DVKVTQSSRYLVKRTGEKVFLECVQDMDHENMFWYRQDPGLGLRLIYFSYDVKMKEKGDIPEGYSVSREKKERFSLILESASTNQTSMYLCASTPMATGLNSPLHFGNGTRLTVT.

The gene calls are TRBV24-1 and TRBJ2-5; the D is unclear. Germline V gene sequence: CDR1 KGHDR, CDR2 SFDVKD. Between the trimmed V and J ends, which lost 6 bases and 5 bases, there was a span of 15 bases. The CDR3 runs 14 residues. CDR3 sequence reads: CATSTGSTPETQYF. The CDR3 DNA reads TGTGCCACCAGTACGGGTAGTACGCCGGAGACCCAGTACTTC.

A few counts support this clone. The V call is TRBV2, the J call TRBJ1-6; 7 nucleotides match TRBD1. The J segment lost 10 bases and the V segment lost 7 bases, leaving 16 bases of the junction unmatched. The CDR3 is 16 amino acids. Per germline, CDR1 SNHLY and CDR2 FYNNEI. CDR3 DNA: TGTGCCAGCATCACGGACAGGACCGTGGTGGGCTCACCCCTCCACTTT. This codes for CASITDRTVVGSPLHF.

This clone was observed once. V and J are TRBV6-1 and TRBJ1-2, with TRBD1 as a possible D gene (6 bases). CDR3 length equals 14 residues. The germline V and J ends were trimmed by 1 base and 8 bases, with 14 bases remaining between them. The V gene's germline CDR1 is MNHNS and CDR2 SASEGT. The DNA of the CDR3 is TGTGCCAGCAGTGAAGGTTGGCAGGGGCAGGGCTACACCTTC. Translating gives CASSEGWQGQGYTF.

This clone was seen just once. The CDR3 sequence: CASSFLGAKANYGYTF. DNA for the CDR3: TGTGCCAGCAGTTTTCTAGGAGCAAAAGCTAACTATGGCTACACCTTC. The chain uses TRBV28 and TRBJ1-2; D not resolved. V lost 3 bases, J lost 0 bases, and 14 bases lay in between. Germline V gene data show CDR1 as MDHEN and CDR2 as SYDVKM. There are 16 residues in the CDR3.

This chain uses TRBV4-3 with TRBJ2-7; possible D gene TRBD1, 5 bases. This CDR3 comprises 15 residues. The V and J ends lost 0 bases and 1 base respectively, with 10 bases between them. Germline-derived CDR1 and CDR2 are LGHNA and YSLEER. The CDR3 DNA is TGCGCCAGCAGCCAAGACAGGGAAGGGTCCTACGAGCAGTACTTC. It translates to CASSQDREGSYEQYF.

The V call is TRBV6-5, the J call TRBJ1-4; 7 positions agree with TRBD1. Germline V gives CDR1 MNHEY, CDR2 SVGAGI. Trimming took 8 bases from V and 6 from J; bases not matched to a gene: 6. This CDR3 comprises 13 residues. The CDR3 is CASSGGADEKLFF. In nucleotides, the CDR3 is TGTGCCAGCTCAGGGGGTGCGGATGAAAAACTGTTTTTT.